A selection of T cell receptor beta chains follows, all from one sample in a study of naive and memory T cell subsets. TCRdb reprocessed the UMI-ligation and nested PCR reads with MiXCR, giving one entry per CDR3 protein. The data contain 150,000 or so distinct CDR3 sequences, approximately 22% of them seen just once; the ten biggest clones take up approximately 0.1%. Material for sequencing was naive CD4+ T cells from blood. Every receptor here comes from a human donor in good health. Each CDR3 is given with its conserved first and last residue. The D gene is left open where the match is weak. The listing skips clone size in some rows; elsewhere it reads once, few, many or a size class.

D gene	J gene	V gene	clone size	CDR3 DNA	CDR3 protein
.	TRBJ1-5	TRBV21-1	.	TGTGCCAGCAGCGCGACAGCCATGGAGTGGCCCCAGCATTTT	CASSATAMEWPQHF
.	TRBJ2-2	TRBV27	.	TGTGCCAGCCGTCCAGAGAACACCGGGGAGCTGTTTTTT	CASRPENTGELFF
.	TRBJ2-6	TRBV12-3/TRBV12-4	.	TGTGCCAGCACAACCAAATCTGGGGCCAACGTCCTGACTTTC	CASTTKSGANVLTF
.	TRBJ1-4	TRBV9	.	TGTGCCAGCAGCGCACAGGGTACTAATGAAAAACTGTTTTTT	CASSAQGTNEKLFF
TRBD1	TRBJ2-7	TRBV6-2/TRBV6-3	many	TGTGCCAGCAGTTACGACAGGGGGCTTCGGGAGCAGTACTTC	CASSYDRGLREQYF
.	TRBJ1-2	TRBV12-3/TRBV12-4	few	TGTGCCAGCAGTTCCGCTAGGGCTGGTGGCTACACCTTC	CASSSARAGGYTF
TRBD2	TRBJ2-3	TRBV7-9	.	TGTGCCAGCAGCTTCGGACTAGCGGGAGGGCCCGCGCAGTATTTT	CASSFGLAGGPAQYF
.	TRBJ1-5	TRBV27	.	TGTGCCAGCAGTTTATCCGATTACCGCAATCAGCCCCAGCATTTT	CASSLSDYRNQPQHF
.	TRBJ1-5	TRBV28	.	TGTGCCAGCACCTCGTGGGGTTTTCAGCCCCAGCATTTT	CASTSWGFQPQHF
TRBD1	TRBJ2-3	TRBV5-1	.	TGCGCCAGCAGCCCGGGACAGGGTTGGACAGATACGCAGTATTTT	CASSPGQGWTDTQYF
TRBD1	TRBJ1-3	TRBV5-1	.	TGCGCCAGCAGCCGGACAGGGCTCGACACCATATATTTT	CASSRTGLDTIYF
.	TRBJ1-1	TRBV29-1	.	TGCAGCGTCGACACTTGGGGAGTATCCAGTGAAGCTTTCTTT	CSVDTWGVSSEAFF
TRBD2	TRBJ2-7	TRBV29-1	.	TGCAGCGTCCGGGGACTAGCGGGAGTGCGCGAGCAGTACTTC	CSVRGLAGVREQYF
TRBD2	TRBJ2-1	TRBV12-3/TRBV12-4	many	TGTGCCAGCAGTAACTCGACTAGCGGGAGAAACAATGAGCAGTTCTTC	CASSNSTSGRNNEQFF
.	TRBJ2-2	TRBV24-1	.	TGTGCCACCAGTGCCCGCGGGACACCTAACCCGAACACCGGGGAGCTGTTTTTT	CATSARGTPNPNTGELFF
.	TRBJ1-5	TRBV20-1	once	TGCAGTGCCAGGCGACTTATTAGCAATCAGCCCCAGCATTTT	CSARRLISNQPQHF
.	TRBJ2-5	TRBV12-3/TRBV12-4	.	TGTGCCAGCAGTTTCCGGCCCGGGACTGGGACCCAGTACTTC	CASSFRPGTGTQYF
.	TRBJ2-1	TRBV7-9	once	TGTGCCAGCAGCTTAACAGGAGGGAATGAGCAGTTCTTC	CASSLTGGNEQFF
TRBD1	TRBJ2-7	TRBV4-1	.	TGCGCCAGCAGCCAACCTCGGGACAGGGTTGACACCAACTACGAGCAGTACTTC	CASSQPRDRVDTNYEQYF
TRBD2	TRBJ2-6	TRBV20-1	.	TGCAGTGCTAGGGGGACTAGCGGATTCTCTGGGGCCAACGTCCTGACTTTC	CSARGTSGFSGANVLTF
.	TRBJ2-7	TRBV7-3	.	TGTGCCAGCAGCTTAACGAGGGCAGGGTCCTACGAGCAGTACTTC	CASSLTRAGSYEQYF
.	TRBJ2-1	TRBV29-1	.	TGCAGCGTCGAACATTTATACAATGAGCAGTTCTTC	CSVEHLYNEQFF
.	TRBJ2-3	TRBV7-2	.	TGTGCCAGCAGCTCCTTTGCGGTTGTGGCGACGCAGTATTTT	CASSSFAVVATQYF
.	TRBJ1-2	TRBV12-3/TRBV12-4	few	TGTGCCAGCAGTTTGGGGACCCGGGGACGTGGCTACACCTTC	CASSLGTRGRGYTF
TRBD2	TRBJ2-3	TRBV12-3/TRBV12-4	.	TGTGCCAGCAGTCGGGCGGGAGGGCACACAGATACGCAGTATTTT	CASSRAGGHTDTQYF
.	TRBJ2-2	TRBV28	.	TGTGCCAGCAGGGGGGTTACGAACACCGGGGAGCTGTTTTTT	CASRGVTNTGELFF
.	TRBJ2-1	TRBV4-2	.	TGTGCCAGCAGCCCCCTTACAGATTACAATGAGCAGTTCTTC	CASSPLTDYNEQFF
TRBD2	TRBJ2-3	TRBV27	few	TGTGCCAGCAGCCCTAAGTTGAATCTAGCGGGAGTTGGCACAGATACGCAGTATTTT	CASSPKLNLAGVGTDTQYF
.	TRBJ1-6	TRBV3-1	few	TGTGCCAGCAGCCCGAAAACAACAGGCCGGAATTCACCCCTCCACTTT	CASSPKTTGRNSPLHF
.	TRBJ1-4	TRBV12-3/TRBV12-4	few	TGTGCCAGCACCATACAGGCGACCGAAAAACTGTTTTTT	CASTIQATEKLFF
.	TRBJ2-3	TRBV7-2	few	TGTGCCAGCAGCTTAAGTCCCAGCACAGATACGCAGTATTTT	CASSLSPSTDTQYF
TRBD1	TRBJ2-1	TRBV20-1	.	TGCAGTGCCCATTCAGGACAGGGCGTAAACAATGAGCAGTTCTTC	CSAHSGQGVNNEQFF
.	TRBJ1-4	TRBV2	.	TGTGCCAGCAGTGAGGGACAAGGAGTAAATGAAAAACTGTTTTTT	CASSEGQGVNEKLFF
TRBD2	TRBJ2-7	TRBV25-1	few	TGTGCCAGCAGTGCGACTAGCGGGAGGCCTCACGAGCAGTACTTC	CASSATSGRPHEQYF
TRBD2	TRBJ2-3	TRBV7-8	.	TGTGCCAGCAGCTCTAGCAGACTAGCGGGAGGCAAACAAGATACGCAGTATTTT	CASSSSRLAGGKQDTQYF
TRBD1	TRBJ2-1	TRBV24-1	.	TGTGCCACCAGTGACCCCCGGGACAGGGGGCGCAATGAGCAGTTCTTC	CATSDPRDRGRNEQFF
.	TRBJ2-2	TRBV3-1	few	TGTGCCAGCAGCTACGGGACCCTCGGGGAGCTGTTTTTT	CASSYGTLGELFF
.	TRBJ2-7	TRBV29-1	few	TGCAGCGTGAAGCGGTCTCCCCAACACGAGCAGTACTTC	CSVKRSPQHEQYF
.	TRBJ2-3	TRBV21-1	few	TGTGCCAGCAGCAAAGGGGCACTCCGTAGCACAGATACGCAGTATTTT	CASSKGALRSTDTQYF
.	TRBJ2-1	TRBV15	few	TGTGCCACCAGCAGAGAGACAGGACGAGAATACAATGAGCAGTTCTTC	CATSRETGREYNEQFF
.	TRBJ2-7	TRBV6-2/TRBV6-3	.	TGTGCCAGCAGTCTCAATAGGGGTGAGCAGTACTTC	CASSLNRGEQYF
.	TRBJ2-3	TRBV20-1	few	TGCAGTGCTCGACAGCCAAGCACAGATACGCAGTATTTT	CSARQPSTDTQYF
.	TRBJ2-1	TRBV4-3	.	TGCGCCAGCAGCCAAGTCGCTAGTCGGAATGAGCAGTTCTTC	CASSQVASRNEQFF
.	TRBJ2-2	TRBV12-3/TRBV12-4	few	TGTGCCAGCAGCTCCCTGGCCGGGGAGCTGTTTTTT	CASSSLAGELFF
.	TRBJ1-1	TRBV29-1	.	TGCAGCGTTGTGAACATCGCTGAAGCTTTCTTT	CSVVNIAEAFF
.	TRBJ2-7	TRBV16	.	TGTGCCAGCAGCCAATCGAGGACAGCCTACGAGCAGTACTTC	CASSQSRTAYEQYF
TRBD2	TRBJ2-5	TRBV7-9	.	TGTGCCAGCAGCCAACTAGCGGAGGCGACCCAGTACTTC	CASSQLAEATQYF